Listed below are T cell receptor beta chains from one sample, sequenced in a study of T cells in Graves' hyperthyroidism and ophthalmopathy. Via MiXCR, TCRdb re-called the multiplex PCR reads, giving one row per CDR3 protein. The sample yields more than 300,000 distinct CDR3 sequences, about 17% seen once. Sequencing input: blood. The source of these receptors is a woman aged 25 to 39 with Graves' hyperthyroidism that later progressed to Graves' ophthalmopathy. Both conserved end residues are part of each CDR3. A D gene is named only where the DNA matches it firmly. Only part of the rows carry a size: once, few, many, or a class if the clone is expanded.

length,V,D,J,size,DNA,CDR3
17,TRBV7-9,TRBD1,TRBJ2-2,many,TGTGCCAGCAGCTTGGTTGGACAGGGGGCGTCTCCCGGGGAGCTGTTTTTT,CASSLVGQGASPGELFF
19,TRBV3-1,TRBD1,TRBJ1-1,many,TGTGCCAGCAGCCAAGATCGTGGTGGCAGGGGGCGGTGGGACACTGAAGCTTTCTTT,CASSQDRGGRGRWDTEAFF
15,TRBV9,TRBD1,TRBJ2-2,.,TGTGCCAGCAGCGACCGGGACAGGGGGACCGGGGAGCTGTTTTTT,CASSDRDRGTGELFF
14,TRBV20-1,TRBD2,TRBJ2-5,many,TGCAGTGCACCGAGAGCGGGATTTGGGGAGACCCAGTACTTC,CSAPRAGFGETQYF
13,TRBV20-1,.,TRBJ1-1,many,TGCAGTGCTAGACTGGGTGTCAGCACTGAAGCTTTCTTT,CSARLGVSTEAFF
12,TRBV19,.,TRBJ1-1,many,TGTGCCAGTAGTTGGGGGGTGGCTGAAGCTTTCTTT,CASSWGVAEAFF
12,TRBV7-9,.,TRBJ1-4,many,TGTGCCAGCAGCTCGGCGGGGGTTGAACTGTTTTTT,CASSSAGVELFF
13,TRBV10-3,TRBD1,TRBJ1-2,many,TGTGCCATGTGGACAGGGGAGAGCTATGGCTACACCTTC,CAMWTGESYGYTF
16,TRBV20-1,TRBD2,TRBJ2-7,.,TGCAGTGCGGCGCAAGCGGGAGGGCCGACAAAAGACGAGCAGTACTTC,CSAAQAGGPTKDEQYF
16,TRBV11-2,TRBD2,TRBJ2-3,many,TGTGCCAGCAGGCGACTAGCGGGGGGGTCGGGCGATACGCAGTATTTT,CASRRLAGGSGDTQYF
18,TRBV11-2,TRBD2,TRBJ2-1,many,TGTGCCAGCAGTTTTGGACTTCCGGGACTAGCCTCCTGGCATGAGCAGTTCTTC,CASSFGLPGLASWHEQFF
17,TRBV7-6,.,TRBJ1-4,many,TGTGCCAGCAGCAGAATTGATCCGGTGGCAACTAATGAAAAACTGTTTTTT,CASSRIDPVATNEKLFF